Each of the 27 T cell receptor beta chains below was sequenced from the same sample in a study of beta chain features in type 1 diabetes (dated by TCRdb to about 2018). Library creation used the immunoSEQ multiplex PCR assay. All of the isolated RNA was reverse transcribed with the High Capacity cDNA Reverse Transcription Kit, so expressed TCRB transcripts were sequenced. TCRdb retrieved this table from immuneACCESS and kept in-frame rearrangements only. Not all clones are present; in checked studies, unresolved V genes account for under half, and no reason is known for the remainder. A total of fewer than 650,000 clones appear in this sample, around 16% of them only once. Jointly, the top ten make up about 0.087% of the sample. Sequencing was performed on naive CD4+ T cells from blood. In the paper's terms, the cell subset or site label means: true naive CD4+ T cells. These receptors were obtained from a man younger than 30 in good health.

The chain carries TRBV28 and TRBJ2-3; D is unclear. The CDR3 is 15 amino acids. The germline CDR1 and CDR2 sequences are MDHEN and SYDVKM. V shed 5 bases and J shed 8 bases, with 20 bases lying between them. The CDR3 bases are TGTGCCAGCAGTCCTTCGACCCGCCGGCAAGGTACGCAGTATTTT. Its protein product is CASSPSTRRQGTQYF.

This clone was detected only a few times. The CDR3 region is CASSQGLAGGTDTQYF. The CDR3 nucleotides are TGTGCCAGCAGCCAGGGACTAGCGGGGGGTACGGATACGCAGTATTTT. V usage is TRBV5-4 and J usage is TRBJ2-3; 15 bases are shared with TRBD2. Per the germline V gene, CDR1 is SGHNT and CDR2 is YYREEE (reference sequence). The CDR3 contains 16 residues. Losses at the gene ends were 4 bases for V and 6 bases for J; bases not matched to a gene: 6.

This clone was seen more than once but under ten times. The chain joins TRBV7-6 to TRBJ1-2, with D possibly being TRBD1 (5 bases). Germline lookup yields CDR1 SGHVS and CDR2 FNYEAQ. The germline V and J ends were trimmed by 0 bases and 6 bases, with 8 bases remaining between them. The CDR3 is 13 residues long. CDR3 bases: TGTGCCAGCAGCTTAGCGGCAGGGAATGGCTACACCTTC. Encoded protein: CASSLAAGNGYTF.

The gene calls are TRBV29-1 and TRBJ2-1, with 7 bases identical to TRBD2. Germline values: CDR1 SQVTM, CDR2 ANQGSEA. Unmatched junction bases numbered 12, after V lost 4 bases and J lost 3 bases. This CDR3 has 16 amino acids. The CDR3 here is CSVGPLRGGLYNEQFF. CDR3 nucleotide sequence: TGCAGCGTTGGGCCTCTTAGGGGAGGGCTCTACAATGAGCAGTTCTTC.

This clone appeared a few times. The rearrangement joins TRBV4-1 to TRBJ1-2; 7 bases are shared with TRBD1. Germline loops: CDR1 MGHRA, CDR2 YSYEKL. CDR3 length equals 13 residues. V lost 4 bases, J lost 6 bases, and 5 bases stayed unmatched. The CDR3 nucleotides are TGCGCCAGCAGCCCCTCCGGGACAGATGGCTACACCTTC. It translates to CASSPSGTDGYTF.

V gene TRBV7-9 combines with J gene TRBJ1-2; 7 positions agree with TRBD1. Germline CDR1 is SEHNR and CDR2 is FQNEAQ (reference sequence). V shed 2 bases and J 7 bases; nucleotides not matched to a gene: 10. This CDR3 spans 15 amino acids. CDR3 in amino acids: CASSLQGGPLGGYTF. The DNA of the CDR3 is TGTGCCAGCAGCTTACAAGGGGGCCCCCTAGGTGGCTACACCTTC.

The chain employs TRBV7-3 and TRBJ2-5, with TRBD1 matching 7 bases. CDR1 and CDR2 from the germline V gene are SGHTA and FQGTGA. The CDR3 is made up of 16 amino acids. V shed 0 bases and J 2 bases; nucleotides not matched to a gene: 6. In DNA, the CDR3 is TGTGCCAGCAGCTTAACCCTTGGGACAGATCAAGAGACCCAGTACTTC. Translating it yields CASSLTLGTDQETQYF.

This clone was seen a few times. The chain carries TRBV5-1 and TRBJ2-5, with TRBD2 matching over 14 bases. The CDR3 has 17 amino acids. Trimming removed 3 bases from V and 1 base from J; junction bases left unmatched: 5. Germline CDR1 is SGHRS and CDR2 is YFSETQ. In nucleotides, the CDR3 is TGCGCCAGCAGCTCTGACGGGACTAGCGGGAGCCAAGAGACCCAGTACTTC. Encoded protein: CASSSDGTSGSQETQYF.

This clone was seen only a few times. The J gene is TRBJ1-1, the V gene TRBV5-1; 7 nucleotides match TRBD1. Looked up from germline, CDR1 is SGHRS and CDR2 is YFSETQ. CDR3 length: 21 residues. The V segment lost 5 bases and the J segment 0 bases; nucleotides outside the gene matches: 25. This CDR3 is CASRLRVVSRQGSGLNTEAFF. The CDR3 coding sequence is TGCGCCAGCAGACTCCGGGTAGTGAGTCGACAGGGTAGCGGACTGAACACTGAAGCTTTCTTT.

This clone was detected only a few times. The CDR3 reads CASSVEGRGLGTEAFF. The CDR3 DNA sequence: TGTGCCAGCAGCGTAGAAGGGAGGGGGCTAGGCACTGAAGCTTTCTTT. This chain links TRBV9 with TRBJ1-1; 7 bases are shared with TRBD1. With 0 bases clipped from V and 4 bases from J, the junction kept 9 bases outside the gene matches. There are 16 residues in the CDR3. Germline values: CDR1 SGDLS, CDR2 YYNGEE.

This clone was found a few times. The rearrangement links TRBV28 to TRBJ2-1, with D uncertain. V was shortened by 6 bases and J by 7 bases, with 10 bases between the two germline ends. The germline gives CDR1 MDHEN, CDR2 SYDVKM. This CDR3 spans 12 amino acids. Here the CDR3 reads CASRSAVNEQFF. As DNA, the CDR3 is TGTGCCAGCAGGTCGGCGGTAAATGAGCAGTTCTTC. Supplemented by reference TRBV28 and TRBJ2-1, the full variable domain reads DVKVTQSSRYLVKRTGEKVFLECVQDMDHENMFWYRQDPGLGLRLIYFSYDVKMKEKGDIPEGYSVSREKKERFSLILESASTNQTSMYLCASRSAVNEQFFGPGTRLTVL.

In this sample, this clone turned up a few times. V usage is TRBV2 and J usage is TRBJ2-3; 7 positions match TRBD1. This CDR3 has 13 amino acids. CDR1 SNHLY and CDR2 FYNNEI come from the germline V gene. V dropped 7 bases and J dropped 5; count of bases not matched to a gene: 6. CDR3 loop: CASKRGPVDTQYF. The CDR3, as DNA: TGTGCCAGCAAGAGGGGGCCGGTAGATACGCAGTATTTT.

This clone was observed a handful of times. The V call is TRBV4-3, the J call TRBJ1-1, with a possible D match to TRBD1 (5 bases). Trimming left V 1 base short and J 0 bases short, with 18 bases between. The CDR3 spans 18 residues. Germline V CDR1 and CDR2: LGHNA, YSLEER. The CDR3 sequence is CASSQANTEGPLNTEAFF. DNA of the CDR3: TGCGCCAGCAGCCAAGCGAATACTGAGGGGCCTTTGAACACTGAAGCTTTCTTT.

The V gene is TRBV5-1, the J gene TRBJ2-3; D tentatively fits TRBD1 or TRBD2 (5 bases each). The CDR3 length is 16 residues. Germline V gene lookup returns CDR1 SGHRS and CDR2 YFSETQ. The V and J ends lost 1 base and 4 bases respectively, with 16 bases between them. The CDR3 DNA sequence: TGCGCCAGCAGCTTGCGGGGCCTGGCAGGGTCAGATACGCAGTATTTT. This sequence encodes CASSLRGLAGSDTQYF.

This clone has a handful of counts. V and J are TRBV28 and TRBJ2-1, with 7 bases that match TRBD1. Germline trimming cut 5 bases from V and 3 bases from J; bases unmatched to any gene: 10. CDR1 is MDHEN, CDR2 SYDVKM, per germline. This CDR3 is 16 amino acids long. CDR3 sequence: CASSPAGAGGYNEQFF. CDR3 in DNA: TGTGCCAGCAGTCCAGCAGGAGCAGGGGGCTACAATGAGCAGTTCTTC.

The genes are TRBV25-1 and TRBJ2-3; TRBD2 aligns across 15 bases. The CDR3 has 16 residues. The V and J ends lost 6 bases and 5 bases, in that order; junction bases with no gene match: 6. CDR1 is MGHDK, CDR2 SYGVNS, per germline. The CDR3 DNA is TGTGCCAGCAGCAACGGACTAGCGGGAGGGCTAGATACGCAGTATTTT. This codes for CASSNGLAGGLDTQYF.

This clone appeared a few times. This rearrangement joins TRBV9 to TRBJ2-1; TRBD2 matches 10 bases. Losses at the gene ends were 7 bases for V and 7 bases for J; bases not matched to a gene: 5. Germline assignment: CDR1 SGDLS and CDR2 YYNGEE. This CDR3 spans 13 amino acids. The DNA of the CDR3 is TGTGCCAGCGCTAGCGGGAGAATAAATGAGCAGTTCTTC. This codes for CASASGRINEQFF.

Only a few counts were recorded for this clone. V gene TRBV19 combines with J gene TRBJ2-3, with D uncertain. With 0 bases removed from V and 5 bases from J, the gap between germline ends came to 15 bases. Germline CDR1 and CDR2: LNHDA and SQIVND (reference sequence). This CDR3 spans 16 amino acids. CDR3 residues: CASSIDPSFGEDTQYF. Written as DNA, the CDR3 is TGTGCCAGTAGTATAGATCCAAGCTTCGGTGAAGATACGCAGTATTTT. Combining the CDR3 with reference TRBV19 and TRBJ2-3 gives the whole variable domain DGGITQSPKYLFRKEGQNVTLSCEQNLNHDAMYWYRQDPGQGLRLIYYSQIVNDFQKGDIAEGYSVSREKKESFPLTVTSAQKNPTAFYLCASSIDPSFGEDTQYFGPGTRLTVL.

CDR3 in DNA: TGTGCCAGCAGTTACCGGACTAGCGGGAGTGCCTACGAGCAGTACTTC. Translated, it gives CASSYRTSGSAYEQYF. The gene calls are TRBV2 and TRBJ2-7, with 13 bases fitting TRBD2. Losses at the gene ends were 5 bases for V and 2 bases for J; bases not matched to a gene: 6. There are 16 residues in the CDR3. Germline V gene lookup returns CDR1 SNHLY and CDR2 FYNNEI.

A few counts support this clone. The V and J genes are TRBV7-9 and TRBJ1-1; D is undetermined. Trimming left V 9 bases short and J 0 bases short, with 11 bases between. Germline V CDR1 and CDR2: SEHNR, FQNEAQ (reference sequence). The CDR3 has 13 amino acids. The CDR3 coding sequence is TGTGCCAGTCACGACTGGTTGAACACTGAAGCTTTCTTT. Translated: CASHDWLNTEAFF.

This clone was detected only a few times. CDR3: CASSVTGGTWETQYF. For the CDR3, the DNA is TGTGCCAGCAGCGTAACAGGGGGGACCTGGGAGACCCAGTACTTC. The rearrangement links TRBV7-2 to TRBJ2-5; 8 nucleotides agree with TRBD1. Unmatched junction bases numbered 10, after V lost 5 bases and J lost 5 bases. There are 15 residues in the CDR3. Germline values: CDR1 SGHTA, CDR2 FQGNSA.

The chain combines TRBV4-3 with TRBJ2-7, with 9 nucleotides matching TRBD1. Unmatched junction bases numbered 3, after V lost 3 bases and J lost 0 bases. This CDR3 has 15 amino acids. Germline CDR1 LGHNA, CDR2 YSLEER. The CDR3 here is CASSQYRGHSYEQYF. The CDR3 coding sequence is TGCGCCAGCAGCCAGTACAGGGGGCACTCCTACGAGCAGTACTTC.

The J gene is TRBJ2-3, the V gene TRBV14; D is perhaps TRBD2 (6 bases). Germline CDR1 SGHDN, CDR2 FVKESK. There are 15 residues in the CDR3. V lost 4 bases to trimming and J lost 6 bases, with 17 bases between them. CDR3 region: CASSPGAGWVDTQYF. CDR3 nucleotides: TGTGCCAGCAGCCCCGGTGCGGGGTGGGTGGATACGCAGTATTTT.

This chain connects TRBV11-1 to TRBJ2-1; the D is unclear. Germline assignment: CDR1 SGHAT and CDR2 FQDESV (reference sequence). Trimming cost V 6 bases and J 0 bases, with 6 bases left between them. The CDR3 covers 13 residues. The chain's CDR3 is CASRESSYNEQFF. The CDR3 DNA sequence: TGTGCCAGCAGGGAGTCCTCCTACAATGAGCAGTTCTTC.

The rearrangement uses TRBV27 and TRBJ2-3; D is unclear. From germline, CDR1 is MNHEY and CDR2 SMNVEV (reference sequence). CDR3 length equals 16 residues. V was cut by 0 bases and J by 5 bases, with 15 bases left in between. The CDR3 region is CASSLSSGYLGDTQYF. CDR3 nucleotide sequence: TGTGCCAGCAGTTTATCGTCTGGCTATTTGGGAGATACGCAGTATTTT.

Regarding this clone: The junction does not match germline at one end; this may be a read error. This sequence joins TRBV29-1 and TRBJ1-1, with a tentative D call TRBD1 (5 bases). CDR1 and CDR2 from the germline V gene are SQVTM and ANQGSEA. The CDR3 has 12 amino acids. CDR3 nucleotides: TGTTTTAGCGGGGGATTGAACACTGAAGCTTTCTTT. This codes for CFSGGLNTEAFF.

This CDR3 reads CASSPTTGGYGYTF. The DNA of the CDR3 is TGTGCCAGCAGCCCAACGACAGGCGGCTATGGCTACACCTTC. The chain couples TRBV11-1 to TRBJ1-2, with a weak D call TRBD1 (6 bases). Trimming cost V 5 bases and J 4 bases, with 14 bases left between them. Looked up from germline, CDR1 is SGHAT and CDR2 is FQDESV (reference sequence). The length of the CDR3 is 14 residues.